The rows below give T cell receptor beta chains drawn from one sample of a study of blood T cell repertoires in COVID-19. Only in-frame clones appear in the TCRdb table, and some are missing; sequencing was by immunoSEQ multiplex PCR. Of about 330,000 clones in the sample, about 90% were seen once. What was sequenced was PBMCs or T cells enriched from blood (not recorded which). These receptors originate from a woman aged 25 to 39 who had recovered from COVID-19. CDR3s include the opening cysteine and the closing phenylalanine or tryptophan. A D gene is named only where the DNA matches it firmly. Clone size is given for some rows only: seen once, a few or many times, or a class if the clone is expanded.

j_call d_call clone_size v_call cdr3_nt cdr3_aa
TRBJ1-4 NA NA TRBV7-9 TGTGCCAGCAGCTCTACAGGTTCAACTAATGAAAAACTGTTTTTT CASSSTGSTNEKLFF
TRBJ2-1 NA NA TRBV29-1 TGCAGCGGACAACGGAGGGGCGTCGGTGAGCAGTTCTTC CSGQRRGVGEQFF
TRBJ2-5 TRBD1 once TRBV19 TGTGCCAGTAGTTCCGGGGACAGGGGTGGGACCCAGTACTTC CASSSGDRGGTQYF
TRBJ2-3 NA once TRBV11-2 TGTGCCAGCAGCTTAGATCCCCGTAGCACAGATACGCAGTATTTT CASSLDPRSTDTQYF
TRBJ2-1 NA NA TRBV6-2/TRBV6-3 TGTGCCAGCAGTTACGTCTACCTGAGCTCCTACAATGAGCAGTTCTTC CASSYVYLSSYNEQFF
TRBJ2-3 TRBD2 NA TRBV10-2 TGCGCCAGCAGTGACCAGCGGGGCGCCTCAGATACGCAGTATTTT CASSDQRGASDTQYF
TRBJ1-4 TRBD1 once TRBV7-2 TGTGCCAGCAGCCCAACCCTCGGGACAGCATGGGAAAAACTGTTTTTT CASSPTLGTAWEKLFF
TRBJ1-5 TRBD1 NA TRBV6-6 TGTGCCAGCAGACAAGACAGGGACAATCAGCCCCAGCATTTT CASRQDRDNQPQHF
TRBJ1-5 NA NA TRBV19 TGTGCCAGTAGTATATCTCGGGGGTGGAATCAGCCCCAGCATTTT CASSISRGWNQPQHF
TRBJ2-3 TRBD1 NA TRBV5-1 TGCGCCAGCAGCGTAACCGGGACAGTCAGAGATACGCAGTATTTT CASSVTGTVRDTQYF
TRBJ2-7 NA once TRBV7-8 TGTGCCAGCAGCTTAAACGAGGACAGCGCTCTCTCCTACGAGCAGTACTTC CASSLNEDSALSYEQYF
TRBJ1-4 NA once TRBV30 TGTGCCTGGACCTGGGGAGGGGCCGCTGAAAAACTGTTTTTT CAWTWGGAAEKLFF
TRBJ1-2 TRBD1 NA TRBV7-9 TGTGCCAGCAGCTCCGGGACAGAGAACATCTATGGCTACACCTTC CASSSGTENIYGYTF
TRBJ1-6 NA many TRBV3-1/TRBV3-2 TGTGCCAGCAGCCAAGGGCAGAGGAATTCACCCCTCCACTTT CASSQGQRNSPLHF
TRBJ2-7 TRBD1 NA TRBV18 TGTGCCAGCTCACGGACGACAGGGGATTGGTACGAGCAGTACTTC CASSRTTGDWYEQYF
TRBJ1-6 TRBD1 once TRBV6-5 TGTGCCAGCAGCGGTCCGGGACAGAGTAATTCACCCCTCCACTTT CASSGPGQSNSPLHF
TRBJ1-4 TRBD1 NA TRBV5-1 TGCGCCAGCAGCGTGACAGGGGTACTAGAAAAACTGTTTTTT CASSVTGVLEKLFF
TRBJ1-6 TRBD1 NA TRBV14 TGTGCCAGCAGCCCATATGCAGGGGGCTACTATAATTCACCCCTCCACTTT CASSPYAGGYYNSPLHF
TRBJ1-3 TRBD1 NA TRBV18 TGTGCCAGCTCACCACTCCCCGACAGGGCGAACACCATATATTTT CASSPLPDRANTIYF
TRBJ1-2 NA once TRBV9 TGTGCCAGCAGCCCCCGTCCGTTCGCGGTCTATGGCTACACCTTC CASSPRPFAVYGYTF
TRBJ1-1 TRBD1 NA TRBV19 TGTGCCAGTAGTATAGGAACAGGGGGGAGGACTGAAGCTTTCTTT CASSIGTGGRTEAFF
TRBJ1-2 TRBD1 NA TRBV7-2 TGTGCCAGCAGGCGATCGGGACAGGGGGTTTATGGCTACACCTTC CASRRSGQGVYGYTF
TRBJ2-5 TRBD2 NA TRBV30 TGTGCCTGGAGGCCGGGGGGAGGAGGGACCCAGTACTTC CAWRPGGGGTQYF
TRBJ1-1 TRBD1 NA TRBV9 TGTGCCAGCAGCGCGGGACAGGGCTCCACTGAAGCTTTCTTT CASSAGQGSTEAFF
TRBJ2-7 TRBD1 NA TRBV6-2/TRBV6-3 TGTGCCAGCAGTTACCCGGGACAGGGACCCTACGAGCAGTACTTC CASSYPGQGPYEQYF
TRBJ1-6 TRBD1 few TRBV7-3 TGTGCCAGCAGCCCGACAGGGGAGGGATCACCCCTCCACTTT CASSPTGEGSPLHF
TRBJ2-6 NA once TRBV6-5 TGTGCCACCAGCAAATCTGGGGCCAACGTCCTGACTTTC CATSKSGANVLTF
TRBJ2-2 TRBD1 NA TRBV28 TGTGCCAGCAGTCAAGGGCCCTGGACAGGGGGCCGGAACACCGGGGAGCTGTTTTTT CASSQGPWTGGRNTGELFF
TRBJ1-1 NA NA TRBV5-1 TGCGCCAGCAGCTTGGAGGGCAGGGGTGTCACTGAAGCTTTCTTT CASSLEGRGVTEAFF
TRBJ2-2 TRBD1 NA TRBV10-3 TGTGCCATCAGTGAGAGGGACAGGGGTGGCACCGGGGAGCTGTTTTTT CAISERDRGGTGELFF
TRBJ1-3 NA few TRBV5-5 TGTGCCAGCGCCGCCCCGGGACACCCTTTTGGAAACACCATATATTTT CASAAPGHPFGNTIYF
TRBJ1-4 TRBD1 few TRBV4-2 TGTGCCAGCAGCCAAGATTTCAGGGGGTATGGTAATGAAAAACTGTTTTTT CASSQDFRGYGNEKLFF